This TCR beta chain was identified in a study of human T cells and chemical hapten exposure (dated by TCRdb to about 2021). With regard to the full study: Libraries were pooled for sequencing, and per-sample TCR yields varied mainly because of small differences in library volumes within the pool. This study followed changes in the peripheral blood TCR repertoire in vivo during primary and secondary sensitization of alopecia patients to the hapten diphenylcyclopropenone (DPC). What the authors observed across the whole study: DPC sensitization did not change the number of TCRs with a frequency above 1 in 1000, and there was no evidence of changes in global repertoire structure. After repeated subsampling, the strength of the expansion versus patch-test correlation and the threshold at which it became significant changed.

During library preparation, unique molecular identifiers were attached to individual cDNA molecules so that TCRs could be counted in a quantitative, reproducible way. From each blood RNA sample, both TCR alpha and TCR beta chains were sequenced. On the authors' methods: The median number of TCRs per sample was some 100,000, ranging from about 20,000 to 700,000. V, J and CDR3 annotation of the TCR reads was performed with the Decombinator software suite. For PS versus PT1 abundance plots, all samples were subsampled to the same number of TCRs (28,000). Expanded TCRs were defined as absent before sensitization and observed at least eight times at the 2-week time point. TCRdb itself trimmed the public reads at Q25 with fastp, ran MiXCR and retained productive beta chains. Merged by CDR3 protein, the rows form single entries marked with the most common genes and DNA. TCRdb, not the original authors, processed these V and J calls. The sample table shows about 120,000 distinct CDR3 sequences, and over 6.5% are seen once. In total, the top ten clones hold 1.4% of the sample.

This clonotype was counted at least ten times. Its cognate antigen has yet to be identified. No per-base quality is available; no much larger clone lies one base away. Total RNA was isolated from unfractionated whole blood collected in Tempus Blood RNA tubes. As TCR sequencing controls, five healthy volunteers were used, with blood taken at day 0, 2 weeks and 6 weeks. Material: whole blood. This receptor was identified in a human donor in good health. Some clones in this sample may be carry-over from other donors' samples. Donor details come from another sample of the same person, matched by shared clones.

The CDR3 region reads CASVQRETNEQFF. The DNA is as follows: TGTGCCAGCGTCCAGCGGGAGACCAATGAGCAGTTCTTC. The chain couples TRBV2 to TRBJ2-1, with 8 bases aligning to TRBD2. From the cysteine up to the phenylalanine, the CDR3 has a length of 13 residues. CDR3 DNA only is kept here, 39 bases in frame from base 1. CDR1 is given as SNHLY and CDR2 as FYNNEI, both from the germline V gene. V is cut back by 8 bases and J by 6 bases, with 6 bases in the junction unmatched.